This entry concerns a single T cell receptor (beta chain). The data were taken from a study of blood T cell repertoires in COVID-19. Trimming cost V 5 bases and J 1 base; bases outside gene matches: 3. The CDR3 runs 15 residues. Germline CDR1 and CDR2: SGHTA and FQGNSA. Clones were sequenced by immunoSEQ multiplex PCR, and TCRdb holds only the in-frame ones, with some missing. Of under 250,000 clones in the sample, around nine tenths are singletons; the top ten hold 1.5% to 2%. The chain combines TRBV7-2 with TRBJ2-2, with 8 bases that match TRBD1. Sequenced sample: peripheral blood. The receptor's source is a woman aged 55-69 years who had recovered from COVID-19. CDR3 sequence (DNA): TGTGCCAGCAGCGTCGACAGGGGGAACACCGGGGAGCTGTTTTTT. Protein: CASSVDRGNTGELFF.